This TCR beta chain comes out of a study of blood T cell repertoires in COVID-19. Here immunoSEQ multiplex PCR was the method, and the copy in TCRdb shows in-frame clones only, minus some. The sample comprises about 440,000 clones, 88% of which are singletons, and around an eighth rests with the top ten. After removal of 5 bases from V and 0 bases from J, the junction contained 7 bases not matched to a gene. This CDR3 has 16 residues. Germline V gives CDR1 SGHKS, CDR2 YYEKEE (reference sequence). The sequence was obtained from a woman between 45 and 60 years old with COVID-19, enrolled during active disease. The V gene is TRBV5-5, the J gene TRBJ1-1, with 10 bases fitting TRBD1. The sample was peripheral blood. In nucleotides, the CDR3 is TGTGCCAGCAGTTCGGACAGGGGGGCTATGAACACTGAAGCTTTCTTT. The encoded protein is CASSSDRGAMNTEAFF.